These 26 T cell receptor beta chains were sequenced from one sample in a study of cytomegalovirus exposure and HLA in healthy donors. PCR used 60 Vbeta primers and 13 Jbeta primers. Sequenced by immunoSEQ multiplex PCR; TCRdb stores in-frame clones only, minus some. The table has around 140,000 clones, approximately 80% seen once; the top ten hold 1.4% to 1.5%. The source material was PBMCs. The receptor set was obtained from a female donor in good health and CMV-seronegative.

V usage is TRBV13 and J usage is TRBJ1-3; D might be TRBD1 (6 bases). V shed 1 base and J shed 4 bases, with 8 bases lying between them. The germline gives CDR1 PRHDT, CDR2 FYEKMQ (reference sequence). This CDR3 comprises 14 residues. The CDR3 sequence: CASSLEGDGNTIYF. The CDR3 nucleotides read TGTGCCAGCAGCTTAGAGGGGGACGGAAACACCATATATTTT.

J is TRBJ2-1 and V is TRBV11-2; 10 nucleotides agree with TRBD2. The CDR3 totals 17 residues. V shed 4 bases, J shed 4 bases, and the junction held 10 bases outside the gene matches. Germline CDR1 reads SGHAT; CDR2 reads FQNNGV. CDR3 in amino acids: CASSWLPSGSPYNEQFF. The DNA of the CDR3 is TGTGCCAGCAGCTGGTTACCTAGCGGGAGTCCGTACAATGAGCAGTTCTTC.

DNA for the CDR3: TGTGCCAGTAGTACAAGGACTAGCGTCTACAATGAGCAGTTCTTC. As protein: CASSTRTSVYNEQFF. The chain is built from TRBV19 and TRBJ2-1; 9 bases agree with TRBD2. Germline trimming cut 4 bases from V and 3 bases from J; bases unmatched to any gene: 4. CDR1 is LNHDA, CDR2 SQIVND, per germline (reference sequence). There are 15 residues in the CDR3.

The gene calls are TRBV6-1 and TRBJ2-1, with 9 bases lining up with TRBD2. V trimming: 6 bases; J trimming: 3 bases; junction bases outside the gene matches: 6. This CDR3 comprises 15 residues. CDR1 MNHNS and CDR2 SASEGT come from the germline V gene. The CDR3 here is CASRVAGAIYNEQFF. CDR3 coding DNA: TGTGCCAGCAGGGTAGCGGGAGCTATCTACAATGAGCAGTTCTTC.

The chain recombines TRBV4-1 with TRBJ1-2; the D gene is possibly TRBD1 (5 bases). CDR1 and CDR2 (germline): MGHRA, YSYEKL. V shed 1 base and J shed 4 bases, with 19 bases lying between them. CDR3 length: 17 residues. This chain's CDR3 is CASSQGMVSQGGYGYTF. The CDR3 nucleotides read TGCGCCAGCAGCCAAGGGATGGTAAGCCAGGGTGGCTATGGCTACACCTTC.

The V gene is TRBV7-8, the J gene TRBJ1-3, with D uncertain. The length of the CDR3 is 14 residues. V shed 6 bases and J shed 2 bases, with 11 bases lying between them. Germline V gene lookup returns CDR1 SGHVS and CDR2 FQNEAQ. In DNA form, the CDR3 reads TGTGCCAGCAGAAGAAGTGGGCCTGGAAACACCATATATTTT. Its protein product is CASRRSGPGNTIYF. Complete variable domain (other parts from reference TRBV7-8 and TRBJ1-3): GAGVSQSPRYKVAKRGQDVALRCDPISGHVSLFWYQQALGQGPEFLTYFQNEAQLDKSGLPSDRFFAERPEGSVSTLKIQRTQQEDSAVYLCASRRSGPGNTIYFGEGSWLTVV.

This chain connects TRBV5-6 to TRBJ1-2, with 9 bases that match TRBD1. The V segment lost 6 bases and the J segment 4 bases; nucleotides outside the gene matches: 7. Per the germline V gene, CDR1 is SGHDT and CDR2 is YYEEEE. The CDR3 loop spans 14 amino acids. The CDR3 reads CASIPRDRAYGYTF. The CDR3 DNA sequence: TGTGCCAGCATCCCACGGGACAGGGCCTATGGCTACACCTTC.

This clone was seen a few times. This rearrangement joins TRBV7-9 to TRBJ2-3, with 9 bases identical to TRBD2. CDR1 is SEHNR, CDR2 FQNEAQ, per germline (reference sequence). The CDR3 totals 16 residues. The ends lost 5 bases at V and 2 bases at J; junction bases unmatched: 8. The CDR3 sequence is CASSPRLAEDTDTQYF. DNA of the CDR3: TGTGCCAGCAGCCCAAGACTAGCGGAAGACACAGATACGCAGTATTTT.

This clone is a singleton in its sample. The chain employs TRBV28 and TRBJ2-7; 9 positions match TRBD2. The ends lost 3 bases at V and 4 bases at J; junction bases unmatched: 10. Germline CDR1 is MDHEN and CDR2 is SYDVKM. CDR3 length equals 16 residues. The CDR3 region is CASSLFSGSVTYEQYF. CDR3 in DNA: TGTGCCAGCAGTTTGTTTAGCGGGAGCGTCACGTACGAGCAGTACTTC.

The chain links TRBV12-5 to TRBJ2-1; 9 bases fit TRBD2. Germline CDR1 is LGHNT and CDR2 is FRNRAP. The CDR3 spans 15 residues. After removal of 5 bases from V and 5 bases from J, the junction contained 7 bases not matched to a gene. The CDR3 sequence: CASGRGASGNNEQFF. CDR3 bases: TGTGCTAGTGGTCGTGGGGCTAGCGGGAACAATGAGCAGTTCTTC.

The chain uses TRBV11-3 and TRBJ1-1, with D unclear. The germline V and J ends were trimmed by 8 bases and 0 bases, with 10 bases remaining between them. CDR3 size: 13 residues. Per the germline V gene, CDR1 is SGHNT and CDR2 is YENEEA. CDR3 amino acids: CASSAGMNTEAFF. In DNA, the CDR3 is TGTGCCAGCTCAGCGGGCATGAACACTGAAGCTTTCTTT.

The chain links TRBV7-2 to TRBJ1-1, with 8 bases lining up with TRBD1. The junction had 8 bases not matched to a gene; V was cut back by 1 base and J by 1 base. CDR1 and CDR2 from the germline V gene are SGHTA and FQGNSA. The CDR3 length is 17 residues. The CDR3 sequence: CASSLGGAGGENTEAFF. CDR3 DNA sequence: TGTGCCAGCAGCTTAGGGGGGGCAGGGGGCGAGAACACTGAAGCTTTCTTT.

Only a few counts were recorded for this clone. The chain couples TRBV6-5 to TRBJ1-5; weak D call: TRBD1 (6 bases). Germline V CDR1 and CDR2: MNHEY, SVGAGI. Trimming took 6 bases from V and 7 from J, leaving 13 bases between them. This CDR3 spans 13 amino acids. The CDR3 nucleotides are TGTGCCAGCAGGCCCGGGACACAACAGCCCCAGCATTTT. It is translated as CASRPGTQQPQHF.

The rearrangement uses TRBV27 and TRBJ2-7, with D possibly TRBD1 on 6 matching bases. The V gene lost 7 bases and the J gene lost 3 bases, with 10 bases spanning the gap. Germline values: CDR1 MNHEY, CDR2 SMNVEV (reference sequence). This CDR3 has 12 residues. Here the CDR3 reads CASTPGHYEQYF. CDR3 DNA sequence: TGTGCCAGCACCCCGGGACACTACGAGCAGTACTTC.

This clone has a handful of counts. CDR3 region: CASSLARLAGAPGELFF. The CDR3 coding sequence is TGTGCCAGCAGTTTAGCCCGACTAGCGGGAGCCCCCGGGGAGCTGTTTTTT. This chain joins TRBV27 and TRBJ2-2; 12 nucleotides agree with TRBD2. V lost 2 bases and J lost 6; bases outside the gene matches: 7. The CDR3 is made up of 17 amino acids. Germline V gene lookup returns CDR1 MNHEY and CDR2 SMNVEV (reference sequence).

The chain has TRBV30 and TRBJ2-1, with D possibly matching TRBD2 (6 bases). The CDR3 loop spans 14 amino acids. CDR1 GTSNPN and CDR2 SVGIG come from the germline V gene (reference sequence). Trimming pared 0 bases from V and 7 bases from J, leaving 13 bases between. CDR3 loop: CAWSVSGVRNEQFF. CDR3 sequence (DNA): TGTGCCTGGAGTGTTTCGGGAGTGAGGAATGAGCAGTTCTTC.

This clone was observed a few times. V is TRBV9 and J is TRBJ2-7; weak D call: TRBD1 (6 bases). The CDR3 spans 14 residues. CDR1 is SGDLS, CDR2 YYNGEE, per germline. Trimming removed 3 bases from V and 5 bases from J, with 15 bases in between. CDR3 sequence: CASSAWEGDNEQYF. The CDR3 nucleotides read TGTGCCAGCAGCGCGTGGGAAGGGGACAACGAGCAGTACTTC.

The chain couples TRBV4-3 to TRBJ1-1, with no clear D. Trimming cost V 4 bases and J 1 base, with 16 bases left between them. CDR1 LGHNA and CDR2 YSLEER come from the germline V gene. CDR3 size: 16 residues. The CDR3 DNA sequence: TGCGCCAGCAGCCTAGCTATGTCAGTCCGGAACACTGAAGCTTTCTTT. This encodes CASSLAMSVRNTEAFF.

V is TRBV5-4 and J is TRBJ2-1; 8 bases map to TRBD1. The CDR3 runs to 15 residues. After removal of 7 bases from V and 3 bases from J, the junction contained 9 bases not matched to a gene. Germline loops: CDR1 SGHNT, CDR2 YYREEE (reference sequence). The CDR3 DNA reads as TGTGCCAGCGCCCCACCACAGGGGGGCTACAATGAGCAGTTCTTC. This codes for CASAPPQGGYNEQFF.

This chain links TRBV12-2 with TRBJ2-4; TRBD2 is the table's D call and was not checked against the DNA. TRBV12-2 is a listed pseudogene. The CDR3 covers 17 residues. CDR3 nucleotides: TGTGCAAGTCGCTTAGCGCTTGCTAGATGGGCCAAAAACATTCAGTACTTC. It is translated as CASRLALARWAKNIQYF.

J is TRBJ1-2 and V is TRBV25-1; D is perhaps TRBD1 (6 bases). The CDR3 loop spans 12 amino acids. Trimming removed 3 bases at V and 8 bases at J, with 10 bases between. Germline loops: CDR1 MGHDK, CDR2 SYGVNS. The DNA of the CDR3 is TGTGCCAGCAGTGAGGGGGCGCGGGGCTACACCTTC. Protein product: CASSEGARGYTF.

This chain links TRBV18 with TRBJ1-1; 12 bases map to TRBD1. Looked up from germline, CDR1 is KGHSH and CDR2 is LQKENI. The CDR3 sequence is 16 residues long. V was pared by 1 base and J by 4 bases, with 4 bases of the junction left unmatched. The CDR3 sequence is CASSPRGQGAGTEAFF. The CDR3 region has the DNA TGTGCCAGCTCACCACGGGGACAGGGGGCCGGCACTGAAGCTTTCTTT.

The chain recombines TRBV19 with TRBJ2-1; 9 bases are a match to TRBD1. The CDR3 spans 16 residues. Germline V CDR1 and CDR2: LNHDA, SQIVND (reference sequence). The junction had 10 bases not matched to a gene; V was cut back by 4 bases and J by 6 bases. The DNA for the CDR3 is TGTGCCAGTAGTAAGTCGGGGACAGGGTTTTTCAATGAGCAGTTCTTC. It yields the protein CASSKSGTGFFNEQFF.

This chain joins TRBV14 and TRBJ2-3, with 8 bases aligning to TRBD1. J gave up 4 bases and V 2 bases, and 11 bases lay outside the gene matches. The germline V gene has CDR1 SGHDN and CDR2 FVKESK. The CDR3 runs 17 residues. This CDR3 reads CASSQPRGLVRPDTQYF. CDR3 DNA: TGTGCCAGCAGCCAACCCAGGGGGCTGGTTCGTCCAGATACGCAGTATTTT.

The chain combines TRBV28 with TRBJ1-2, with 7 positions matching TRBD1. The CDR3 is 13 amino acids. The V gene's germline CDR1 is MDHEN and CDR2 SYDVKM. V gave up 3 bases and J gave up 7 bases; unmatched junction bases: 5. CDR3 DNA: TGTGCCAGCAGTTTTGAGGGGGCAGGTGGCTACACCTTC. This sequence encodes CASSFEGAGGYTF.

The V call is TRBV25-1, the J call TRBJ2-7; D perhaps matches TRBD2 (6 bases). V lost 2 bases to trimming and J lost 6 bases, with 11 bases between them. There are 13 residues in the CDR3. The V gene's germline CDR1 is MGHDK and CDR2 SYGVNS. The CDR3 nucleotides are TGTGCCAGCAGTGAAAGGGTGGGACTCGAGCAGTACTTC. Protein: CASSERVGLEQYF.